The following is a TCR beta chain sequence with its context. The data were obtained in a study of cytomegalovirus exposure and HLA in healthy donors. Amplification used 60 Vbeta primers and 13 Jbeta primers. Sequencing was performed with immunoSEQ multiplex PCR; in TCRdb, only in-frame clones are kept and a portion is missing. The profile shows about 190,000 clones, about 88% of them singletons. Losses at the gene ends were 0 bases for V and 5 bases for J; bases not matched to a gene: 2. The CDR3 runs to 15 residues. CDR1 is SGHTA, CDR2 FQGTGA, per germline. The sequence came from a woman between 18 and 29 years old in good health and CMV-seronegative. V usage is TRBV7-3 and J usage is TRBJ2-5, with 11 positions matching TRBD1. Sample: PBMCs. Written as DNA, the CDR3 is TGTGCCAGCAGCTTAACGGGGACAGGGGGGGAGACCCAGTACTTC. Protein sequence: CASSLTGTGGETQYF.